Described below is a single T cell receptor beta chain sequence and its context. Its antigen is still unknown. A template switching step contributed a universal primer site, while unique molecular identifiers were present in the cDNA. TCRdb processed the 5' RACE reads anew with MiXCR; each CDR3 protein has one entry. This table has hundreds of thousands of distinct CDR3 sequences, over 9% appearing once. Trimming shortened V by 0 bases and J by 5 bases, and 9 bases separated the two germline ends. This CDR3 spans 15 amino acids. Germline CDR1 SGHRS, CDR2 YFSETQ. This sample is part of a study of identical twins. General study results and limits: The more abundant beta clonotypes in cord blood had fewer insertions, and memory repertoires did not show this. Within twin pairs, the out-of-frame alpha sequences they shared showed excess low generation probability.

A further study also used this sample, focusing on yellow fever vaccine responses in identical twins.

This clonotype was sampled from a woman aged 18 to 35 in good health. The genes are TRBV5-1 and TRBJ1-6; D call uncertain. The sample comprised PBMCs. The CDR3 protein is CASSLASGNNSPLHF. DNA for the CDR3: TGCGCCAGCAGCTTGGCCTCCGGCAATAATTCACCCCTCCACTTT.